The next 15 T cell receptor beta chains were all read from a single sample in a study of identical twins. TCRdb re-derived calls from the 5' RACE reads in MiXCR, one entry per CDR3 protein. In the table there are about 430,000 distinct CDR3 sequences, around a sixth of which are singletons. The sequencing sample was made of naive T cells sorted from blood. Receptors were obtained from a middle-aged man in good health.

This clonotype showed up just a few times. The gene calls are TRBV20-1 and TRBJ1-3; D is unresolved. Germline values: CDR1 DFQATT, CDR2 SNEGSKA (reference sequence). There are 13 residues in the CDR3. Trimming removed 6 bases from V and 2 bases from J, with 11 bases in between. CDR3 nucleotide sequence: TGCAGTGCCCCCGAGTCGGCTGGAAACACCATATATTTT. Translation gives CSAPESAGNTIYF.

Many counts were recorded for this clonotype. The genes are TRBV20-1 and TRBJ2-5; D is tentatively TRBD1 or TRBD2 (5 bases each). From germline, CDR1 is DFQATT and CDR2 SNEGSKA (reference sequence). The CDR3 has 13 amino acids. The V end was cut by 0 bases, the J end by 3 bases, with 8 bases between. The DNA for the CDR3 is TGCAGTGCTAGAGATGTGGGGGAAGAGACCCAGTACTTC. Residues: CSARDVGEETQYF.

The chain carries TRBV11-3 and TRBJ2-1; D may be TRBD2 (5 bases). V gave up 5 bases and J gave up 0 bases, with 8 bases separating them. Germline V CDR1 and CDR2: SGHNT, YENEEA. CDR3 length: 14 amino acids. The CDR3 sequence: CASSPEGSYNEQFF. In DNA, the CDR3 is TGTGCCAGCAGCCCCGAGGGCTCCTACAATGAGCAGTTCTTC.

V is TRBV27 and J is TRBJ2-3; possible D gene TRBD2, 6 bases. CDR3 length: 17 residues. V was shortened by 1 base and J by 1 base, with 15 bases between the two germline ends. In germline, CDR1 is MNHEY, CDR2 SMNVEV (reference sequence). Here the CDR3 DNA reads TGTGCCAGCAGTTTATTGGTGTCGGGGGTTGGCACAGATACGCAGTATTTT. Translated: CASSLLVSGVGTDTQYF.

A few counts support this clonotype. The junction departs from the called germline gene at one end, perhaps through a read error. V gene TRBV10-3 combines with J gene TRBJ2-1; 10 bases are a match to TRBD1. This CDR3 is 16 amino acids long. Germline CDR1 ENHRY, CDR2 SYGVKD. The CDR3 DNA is TGTGCCGTTCAGGGGGGGGACAGGGGTTCCTCCAATGAGCAGTTCTTC. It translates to CAVQGGDRGSSNEQFF.

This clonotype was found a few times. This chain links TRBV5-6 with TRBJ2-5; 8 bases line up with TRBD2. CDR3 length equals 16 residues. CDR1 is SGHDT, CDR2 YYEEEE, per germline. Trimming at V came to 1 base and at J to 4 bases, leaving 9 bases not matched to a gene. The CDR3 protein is CASSLTGAGVRETQYF. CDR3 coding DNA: TGTGCCAGCAGCTTGACCGGAGCGGGAGTACGAGAGACCCAGTACTTC.

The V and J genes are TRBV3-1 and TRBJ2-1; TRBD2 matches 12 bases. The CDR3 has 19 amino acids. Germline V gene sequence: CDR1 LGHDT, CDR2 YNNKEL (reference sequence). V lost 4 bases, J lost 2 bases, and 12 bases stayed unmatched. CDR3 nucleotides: TGTGCCAGCAGCCCGGGACTAGCGGGTCTAGAAGAGACCTACAATGAGCAGTTCTTC. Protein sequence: CASSPGLAGLEETYNEQFF.

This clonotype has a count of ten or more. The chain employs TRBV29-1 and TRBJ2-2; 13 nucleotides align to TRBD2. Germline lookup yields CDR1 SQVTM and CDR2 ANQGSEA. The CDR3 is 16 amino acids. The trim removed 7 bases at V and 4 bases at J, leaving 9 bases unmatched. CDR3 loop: CSAGLAGAVGTGELFF. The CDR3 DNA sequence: TGCAGCGCTGGACTAGCGGGAGCGGTGGGCACCGGGGAGCTGTTTTTT.

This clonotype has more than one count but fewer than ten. CDR3 protein: CASSVSGTGNTEAFF. CDR3 DNA: TGTGCCAGCAGCGTTTCAGGGACCGGGAACACTGAAGCTTTCTTT. J is TRBJ1-1 and V is TRBV7-9, with D possibly matching TRBD1 (5 bases). The CDR3 has 15 residues. CDR1 and CDR2 (germline): SEHNR, FQNEAQ (reference sequence). V was trimmed by 5 bases and J by 1 base, leaving 14 bases between them.

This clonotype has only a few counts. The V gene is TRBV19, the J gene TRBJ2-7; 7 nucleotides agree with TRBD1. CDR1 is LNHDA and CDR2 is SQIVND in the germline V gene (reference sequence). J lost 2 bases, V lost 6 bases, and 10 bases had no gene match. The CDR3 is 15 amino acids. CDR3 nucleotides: TGTGCCAGTAGCCCCTCCGGGACAGCAGCCTACGAGCAGTACTTC. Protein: CASSPSGTAAYEQYF.

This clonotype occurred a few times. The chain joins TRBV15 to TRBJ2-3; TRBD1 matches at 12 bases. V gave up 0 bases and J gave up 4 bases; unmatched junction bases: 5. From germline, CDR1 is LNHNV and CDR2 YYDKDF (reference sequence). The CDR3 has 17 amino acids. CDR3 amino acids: CATSREGTGGASDTQYF. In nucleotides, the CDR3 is TGTGCCACCAGCAGAGAGGGGACAGGGGGCGCCTCAGATACGCAGTATTTT.

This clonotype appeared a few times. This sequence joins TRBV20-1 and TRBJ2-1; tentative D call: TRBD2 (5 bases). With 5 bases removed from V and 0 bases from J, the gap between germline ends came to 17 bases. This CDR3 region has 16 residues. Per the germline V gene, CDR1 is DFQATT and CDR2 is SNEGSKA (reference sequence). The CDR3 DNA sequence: TGCAGTGCTGCATCGGGAATTCAAAGCTCCTACAATGAGCAGTTCTTC. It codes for CSAASGIQSSYNEQFF.

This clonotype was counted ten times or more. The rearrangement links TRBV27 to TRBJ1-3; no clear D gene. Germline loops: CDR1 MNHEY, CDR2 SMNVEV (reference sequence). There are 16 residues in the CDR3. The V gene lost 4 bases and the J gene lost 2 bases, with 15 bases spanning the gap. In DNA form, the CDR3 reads TGTGCCAGCAGTTCCCGTTATCCAGGCGCTGGAAACACCATATATTTT. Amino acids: CASSSRYPGAGNTIYF.

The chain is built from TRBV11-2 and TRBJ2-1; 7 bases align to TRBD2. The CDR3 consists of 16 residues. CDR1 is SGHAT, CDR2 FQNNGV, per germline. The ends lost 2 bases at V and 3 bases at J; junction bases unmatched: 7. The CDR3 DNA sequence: TGTGCCAGCAGCTTAATCTTGGGGGGGGGCTACAATGAGCAGTTCTTC. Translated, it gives CASSLILGGGYNEQFF.

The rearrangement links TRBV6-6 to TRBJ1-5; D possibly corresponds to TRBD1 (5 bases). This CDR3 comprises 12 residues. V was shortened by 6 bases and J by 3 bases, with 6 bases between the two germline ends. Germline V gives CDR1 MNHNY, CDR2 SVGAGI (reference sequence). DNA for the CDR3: TGTGCCAGCAGGGGGGACAATCAGCCCCAGCATTTT. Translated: CASRGDNQPQHF.